These 18 T cell receptor beta chains came from one sample sequenced in a study of pediatric ulcerative colitis. The rectum was sampled with one to two pinch biopsies at colonoscopy. Here immunoSEQ multiplex PCR was the method, and the copy in TCRdb shows in-frame clones only, minus some. The repertoire consists of approximately 37,000 clones, with 60% to 75% occurring once and the leading ten covering approximately 9%. Sequencing was done on a sample of gut tissue. The receptors stem from a boy between 10 and 17 years old with severe ulcerative colitis.

The V and J genes are TRBV5-4 and TRBJ2-4; either TRBD1 or TRBD2 may fit D (6 bases each). Germline V CDR1 and CDR2: SGHNT, YYREEE (reference sequence). V was clipped by 0 bases and J by 9 bases, with 13 bases between them. The CDR3 runs to 14 residues. CDR3 residues: CASSLERGAGIQYF. The CDR3 DNA reads TGTGCCAGCAGCTTGGAGAGGGGGGCCGGCATTCAGTACTTC.

The CDR3 here is CASSKAPRTPCGSPLHF. Here the CDR3 DNA reads TGTGCCAGCAGCAAAGCCCCTAGGACACCCTGTGGTTCACCCCTCCACTTT. This rearrangement joins TRBV21-1 to TRBJ1-6; the table gives TRBD1 as D, unverified against the DNA. TRBV21-1 is annotated as a pseudogene. This CDR3 is 17 amino acids long.

This clone showed up just once. The J gene is TRBJ2-1, the V gene TRBV11-2; D not certain. The germline CDR1 and CDR2 sequences are SGHAT and FQNNGV. CDR3 length equals 15 residues. V was pared by 5 bases and J by 3 bases, with 14 bases between. Here the CDR3 reads CASSLWSAGYNEQFF. The CDR3 coding sequence is TGTGCCAGCAGCCTCTGGAGCGCAGGCTACAATGAGCAGTTCTTC.

This rearrangement joins TRBV11-2 to TRBJ2-7; D is unresolved. Germline CDR1 is SGHAT and CDR2 is FQNNGV. The CDR3 loop spans 15 amino acids. Trimming stripped 5 bases from V and 2 bases from J, with 16 bases between. In DNA, the CDR3 is TGTGCCAGCAGCCCAACCTACCTCATGGCCTACGAGCAGTACTTC. Amino acids: CASSPTYLMAYEQYF. The whole variable domain, remainder taken from reference TRBV11-2 and TRBJ2-7, is EAGVAQSPRYKIIEKRQSVAFWCNPISGHATLYWYQQILGQGPKLLIQFQNNGVVDDSQLPKDRFSAERLKGVDSTLKIQPAKLEDSAVYLCASSPTYLMAYEQYFGPGTRLTVT.

This clone was picked up a small number of times. This chain joins TRBV28 and TRBJ1-4; 7 nucleotides match TRBD1. V trimming: 2 bases; J trimming: 5 bases; junction bases outside the gene matches: 14. The CDR3 is 18 residues long. Germline V gene sequence: CDR1 MDHEN, CDR2 SYDVKM. The CDR3 protein is CASSLSVIGGAINEKLFF. CDR3 DNA sequence: TGTGCCAGCAGTTTAAGCGTAATAGGGGGCGCCATCAATGAAAAACTGTTTTTT.

The J gene is TRBJ2-7, the V gene TRBV5-5; TRBD1 is a possible D gene (5 bases). V lost 0 bases to trimming and J lost 3 bases, with 13 bases between them. Germline V gene sequence: CDR1 SGHKS, CDR2 YYEKEE (reference sequence). This CDR3 contains 15 residues. CDR3 amino acids: CASSLEAGWFYEQYF. DNA for the CDR3: TGTGCCAGCAGCTTGGAGGCAGGGTGGTTCTACGAGCAGTACTTC. Together with reference TRBV5-5 and TRBJ2-7, the CDR3 gives the full variable domain: DAGVTQSPTHLIKTRGQQVTLRCSPISGHKSVSWYQQVLGQGPQFIFQYYEKEERGRGNFPDRFSARQFPNYSSELNVNALLLGDSALYLCASSLEAGWFYEQYFGPGTRLTVT.

This rearrangement joins TRBV13 to TRBJ1-1; 7 bases agree with TRBD1. With V trimmed by 2 bases and J by 11 bases, 11 bases remained unmatched. Germline CDR1 PRHDT, CDR2 FYEKMQ (reference sequence). The CDR3 is 14 amino acids. The CDR3 sequence: CASSLRGTPGGAFF. The CDR3, as DNA: TGTGCCAGCAGCTTACGTGGGACACCAGGGGGGGCTTTCTTT.

The chain's CDR3 is CASSLVGRQGREKLFF. DNA for the CDR3: TGTGCCAGCAGCTTAGTCGGTAGGCAGGGACGCGAAAAACTGTTTTTT. The chain joins TRBV7-8 to TRBJ1-4; D perhaps matches TRBD1 (5 bases). This CDR3 has 16 residues. Looked up from germline, CDR1 is SGHVS and CDR2 is FQNEAQ. The V end lost 1 base, the J end lost 8 bases, and 17 bases lay between the germline ends.

The chain combines TRBV6-5 with TRBJ2-7; D not certain. The CDR3 sequence is 13 residues long. The germline V and J ends were trimmed by 1 base and 3 bases, with 7 bases remaining between them. Germline CDR1 is MNHEY and CDR2 is SVGAGI. The CDR3 DNA reads as TGTGCCAGCAGTTACTGGCGGAACTACGAGCAGTACTTC. Protein sequence: CASSYWRNYEQYF.

The rearrangement uses TRBV27 and TRBJ1-2, with D possibly TRBD1 on 6 matching bases. Germline V CDR1 and CDR2: MNHEY, SMNVEV (reference sequence). The CDR3 loop spans 13 amino acids. Between the trimmed V and J ends, which lost 6 bases and 4 bases, there was a span of 12 bases. This CDR3 is CASRGAGFYGYTF. The CDR3 DNA sequence: TGTGCCAGCAGGGGGGCAGGGTTCTATGGCTACACCTTC.

This chain links TRBV5-4 with TRBJ2-7; TRBD1 might be the D (5 bases). Germline lookup yields CDR1 SGHNT and CDR2 YYREEE (reference sequence). With 6 bases removed from V and 0 bases from J, the gap between germline ends came to 13 bases. The CDR3 runs to 14 residues. CDR3 bases: TGTGCCAGCACCGCGGACAAGAGCTCCTACGAGCAGTACTTC. Encoded protein: CASTADKSSYEQYF.

The sample holds a few counts of this clone. This sequence joins TRBV2 and TRBJ1-5, with D uncertain. Trimming pared 6 bases from V and 3 bases from J, leaving 21 bases between. The CDR3 totals 17 residues. Germline CDR1 SNHLY, CDR2 FYNNEI. CDR3 DNA sequence: TGTGCCAGCAGCACCCCGATACGAACCAAATTCAATCAGCCCCAGCATTTT. It encodes CASSTPIRTKFNQPQHF. Looking up the rest from reference TRBV2 and TRBJ1-5 gives the full variable domain: EPEVTQTPSHQVTQMGQEVILRCVPISNHLYFYWYRQILGQKVEFLVSFYNNEISEKSEIFDDQFSVERPDGSNFTLKIRSTKLEDSAMYFCASSTPIRTKFNQPQHFGDGTRLSIL.

This chain links TRBV5-1 with TRBJ2-1, with D possibly called TRBD1 or TRBD2 (5 bases each). Germline V gene sequence: CDR1 SGHRS, CDR2 YFSETQ. Trimming pared 3 bases from V and 2 bases from J, leaving 12 bases between. This CDR3 has 15 amino acids. CDR3 DNA: TGCGCCAGCAGCTCCATGGGGGAGCCCTACAATGAGCAGTTCTTC. It codes for CASSSMGEPYNEQFF.

The rearrangement joins TRBV30 to TRBJ1-3; 8 positions match TRBD1. Germline lookup yields CDR1 GTSNPN and CDR2 SVGIG (reference sequence). V lost 4 bases to trimming and J lost 4 bases; unmatched junction nucleotides: 6. The CDR3 runs 14 residues. In nucleotides, the CDR3 is TGTGCCTGGAAGTGGGGACAGGCGGGAAACACCATATATTTT. Protein: CAWKWGQAGNTIYF.

V is TRBV19 and J is TRBJ2-1; a weak D match, TRBD1 (6 bases). The CDR3 is made up of 17 amino acids. Trimming removed 5 bases from V and 0 bases from J, with 17 bases in between. Germline loops: CDR1 LNHDA, CDR2 SQIVND (reference sequence). The chain's CDR3 is CASSPNRDIGSYNEQFF. The CDR3, as DNA: TGTGCCAGTAGTCCAAACAGGGATATCGGCTCCTACAATGAGCAGTTCTTC.

The V gene is TRBV28, the J gene TRBJ2-5; 11 nucleotides align to TRBD2. The CDR3 totals 16 residues. The trim removed 6 bases at V and 5 bases at J, leaving 11 bases unmatched. Germline CDR1 and CDR2: MDHEN and SYDVKM. The CDR3 reads CASRRGTSGPLETQYF. In DNA, the CDR3 is TGTGCCAGCAGGCGAGGGACTAGCGGCCCTCTGGAGACCCAGTACTTC.

The V gene is TRBV6-5, the J gene TRBJ1-2, with D unresolved. Germline V gene lookup returns CDR1 MNHEY and CDR2 SVGAGI. The CDR3 contains 12 residues. V was cut by 6 bases and J by 3 bases, with 8 bases left in between. CDR3 nucleotides: TGTGCCAGCAGGTCCCCCCACTATGGCTACACCTTC. The encoded protein is CASRSPHYGYTF.

The J gene is TRBJ2-2, the V gene TRBV11-3; D is ambiguous. The CDR3 consists of 13 residues. CDR1 is SGHNT, CDR2 YENEEA, per germline. V was cut by 0 bases and J by 6 bases, with 5 bases left in between. The CDR3 region is CASSLDSSGELFF. The CDR3 bases are TGTGCCAGCAGCTTAGATTCGTCCGGGGAGCTGTTTTTT. Complete variable domain (other parts from reference TRBV11-3 and TRBJ2-2): EAGVVQSPRYKIIEKKQPVAFWCNPISGHNTLYWYLQNLGQGPELLIRYENEEAVDDSQLPKDRFSAERLKGVDSTLKIQPAELGDSAVYLCASSLDSSGELFFGEGSRLTVL.